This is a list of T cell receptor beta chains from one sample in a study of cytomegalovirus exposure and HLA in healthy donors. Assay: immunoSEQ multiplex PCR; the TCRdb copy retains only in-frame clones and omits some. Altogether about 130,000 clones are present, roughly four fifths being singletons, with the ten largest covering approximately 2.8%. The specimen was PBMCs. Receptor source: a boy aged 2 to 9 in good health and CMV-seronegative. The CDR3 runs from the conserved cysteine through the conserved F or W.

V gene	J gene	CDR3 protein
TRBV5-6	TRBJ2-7	CASSLEPGWNDEQYF
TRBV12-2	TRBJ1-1	CASRLAQGDTEAFF
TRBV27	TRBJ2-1	CASRPPGLPTPAYNEQFF
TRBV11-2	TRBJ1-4	CASSFRSVGEKLFF
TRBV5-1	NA	CASSMDRPYEQYF
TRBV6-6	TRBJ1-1	CASSLFGTGMNTEAFF
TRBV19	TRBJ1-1	CASSIGFGTAEAFF
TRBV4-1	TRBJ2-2	CASSLPPTPTGELFF
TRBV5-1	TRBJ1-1	CASSLNRGMNTEAFF
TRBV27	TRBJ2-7	CASSYSPGQGFGEQYF
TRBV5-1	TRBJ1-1	CASSLEQGGVNTEAFF
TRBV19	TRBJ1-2	CASTFAQGNYGYTF
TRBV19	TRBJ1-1	CASSFGFGQGPTEAFF
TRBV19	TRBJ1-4	CASKEVATNEKLFF
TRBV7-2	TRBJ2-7	CASSLVLWGEGYEQYF
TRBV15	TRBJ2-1	CATSRDARNSGDEQFF
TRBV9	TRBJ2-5	CASSVEMGSETQYF
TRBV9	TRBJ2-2	CASSSGLAGVHGSPGELFF
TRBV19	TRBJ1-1	CASIREAGMNTEAFF
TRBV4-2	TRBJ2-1	CASNPGTSGYNEQFF
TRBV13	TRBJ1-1	CASSLEGTGVSMNTEAFF
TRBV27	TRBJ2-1	CASRLWGGDYNEQFF
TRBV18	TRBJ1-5	CASSEIQGYQPQHF
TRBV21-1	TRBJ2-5	CASSIEQGAVETQYF
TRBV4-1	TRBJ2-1	CASSLRLAGGSEQFF
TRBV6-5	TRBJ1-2	CASSHTGLTNYGYTF
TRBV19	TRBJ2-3	CASRTGVNTDTQYF
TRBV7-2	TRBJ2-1	CASSLDSFAYNEQFF
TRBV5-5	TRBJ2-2	CASSLMPGNTGELFF
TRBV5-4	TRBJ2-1	CASSSDLTGSYNEQFF
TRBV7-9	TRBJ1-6	CASSYTGVYNSPLHF
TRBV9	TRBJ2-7	CASSVGTSYEQYF
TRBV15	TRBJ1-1	CATSREWLKLTEAFF
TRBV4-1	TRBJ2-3	CASSQVRTSGRAHTQYF
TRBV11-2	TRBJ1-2	CASSLDLDSVSYGYTF
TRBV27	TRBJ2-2	CASSFRDHGGELFF
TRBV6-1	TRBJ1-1	CASSAKSPLNRGGWGTEAFF
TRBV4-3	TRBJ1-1	CASSQGTGQEAEAFF
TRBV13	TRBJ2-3	CASSYYGDARDTQYF
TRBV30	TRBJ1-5	CAWSRNSNQPQHF
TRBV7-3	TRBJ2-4	CASSPMGQTDIQYF